These T cell receptor beta chains were read from a single sample in a study of blood T cell repertoires in COVID-19. Clones were read by immunoSEQ multiplex PCR, and TCRdb kept only the in-frame ones, dropping some. Of roughly 150,000 clones listed, approximately 82% are singletons. Sample: PBMCs or T cells enriched from blood (not recorded which). These receptors were taken from a man aged 60 to 75 who had recovered from COVID-19. Both conserved end residues are part of each CDR3. D genes are given only for firm matches. Clone size is shown for a subset of rows, as once, few, many or a class of expanded clone.

cdr3_nt cdr3_aa clone_size v_call d_call cdr3_length j_call
TGTGCCAGCAACTACAGGGGACGAACAGATACGCAGTATTTT CASNYRGRTDTQYF - TRBV5-4 TRBD1 14 TRBJ2-3
TGCGCCAGCAGCTTTGGGACAGGGGGCACTGAAGCTTTCTTT CASSFGTGGTEAFF - TRBV5-1 TRBD1 14 TRBJ1-1
TGTGCTAGTGGACCCCCCGGGACAGGAGCCCGCTTGGGTGGCTACACCTTC CASGPPGTGARLGGYTF - TRBV12-5 TRBD1 17 TRBJ1-2
TGTGCCAGCAGTTTTCAGGGGAGGGATGGCTACACCTTC CASSFQGRDGYTF - TRBV27 - 13 TRBJ1-2
TGTGCCAGCAGTTTTCAAGCAGGCTACGGCACAGATACGCAGTATTTT CASSFQAGYGTDTQYF - TRBV28 - 16 TRBJ2-3
TGTGCCACCAGTGAAGGACAGTTTAGCAATCAGCCCCAGCATTTT CATSEGQFSNQPQHF - TRBV24-1 - 15 TRBJ1-5
TGCGCCAGCGCGGGACTAACGCTCAGGGTGAACACTGAAGCTTTCTTT CASAGLTLRVNTEAFF - TRBV4-1 - 16 TRBJ1-1
TGTGCCAGTAGTCCACAACGGGACAGGGCAGGAAATGAGCAGTTCTTC CASSPQRDRAGNEQFF - TRBV19 TRBD1 16 TRBJ2-1
TGCGCCAGCAGCCAGGGCCCGGGACAAAGTAATGAAAAACTGTTTTTT CASSQGPGQSNEKLFF - TRBV4-1 - 16 TRBJ1-4
TGTGCCATCAAACGCAGGGGGCAACATGGCTACACCTTC CAIKRRGQHGYTF few TRBV28 TRBD1 13 TRBJ1-2
TGTGCCAGCAGCCAAGGGTCCGGGTCAGGGGTGAGGCAGTACTTC CASSQGSGSGVRQYF few TRBV14 - 15 TRBJ2-7